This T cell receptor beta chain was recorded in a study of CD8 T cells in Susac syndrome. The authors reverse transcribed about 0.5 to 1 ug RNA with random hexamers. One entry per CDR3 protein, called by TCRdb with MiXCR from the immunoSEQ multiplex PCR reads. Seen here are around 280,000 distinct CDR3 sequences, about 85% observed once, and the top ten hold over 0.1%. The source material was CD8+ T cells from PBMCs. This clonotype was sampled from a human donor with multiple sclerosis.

CDR3 coding DNA: TGTGCCAGCAGTTTATGGCGGGAGGGTACCAATGAGCAGTTCTTC. Translation: CASSLWREGTNEQFF. This chain joins TRBV12-3 or TRBV12-4 and TRBJ2-1; TRBD2 agrees at 9 bases. CDR3 length: 15 residues. J was trimmed by 6 bases and V by 2 bases; bases with no gene match: 5.